These T cell receptor beta chains were read from a single sample in a study of human T cells and chemical hapten exposure. One entry per CDR3 protein, called by TCRdb with MiXCR from the RACE reads. The sample records about 98,000 distinct CDR3 sequences, 10% to 11% being singletons. Sequencing used whole blood, obtained in connection with sensitization to the hapten diphenylcyclopropenone (DPC). These receptor sequences come from a woman aged 60-75 years with alopecia areata. Some clones in this sample may be carry-over from other donors' samples. Each CDR3 is given with its conserved first and last residue. The D gene is left open where the match is weak. Not all rows give a size; the values are once, few, many and, for expanded clones, a class.

D gene: -; J gene: TRBJ1-1; V gene: TRBV7-2; clone size: -; CDR3 DNA: TGTGCCAGCAGCCTACAGGGTATGAACACTGAAGCTTTCTTT; CDR3 protein: CASSLQGMNTEAFF
D gene: -; J gene: TRBJ1-2; V gene: TRBV7-2; clone size: many; CDR3 DNA: TGTGCCAGCAGCTACGGAGGGTGGATAGGATCGGGATCCTCCTTAGGCTATGGCTACACCTTC; CDR3 protein: CASSYGGWIGSGSSLGYGYTF
D gene: -; J gene: TRBJ1-4; V gene: TRBV4-1; clone size: many; CDR3 DNA: TGCGCCAGCAGCCAAGGGGGCAAAACTAATGAAAAACTGTTTTTT; CDR3 protein: CASSQGGKTNEKLFF
D gene: TRBD1; J gene: TRBJ2-7; V gene: TRBV3-1; clone size: few; CDR3 DNA: TGTGCCAGCAGCCCCTACGGACAGGGGGGTGAGCAGTACTTC; CDR3 protein: CASSPYGQGGEQYF
D gene: -; J gene: TRBJ2-3; V gene: TRBV15; clone size: few; CDR3 DNA: TGTGCCACCAGCACCACCGCAGATACGCAGTATTTT; CDR3 protein: CATSTTADTQYF
D gene: TRBD2; J gene: TRBJ2-3; V gene: TRBV5-1; clone size: many; CDR3 DNA: TGCGCCAGCAGCTTGGCCGGGGGGATAAACACAGATACGCAGTATTTT; CDR3 protein: CASSLAGGINTDTQYF
D gene: TRBD1; J gene: TRBJ2-1; V gene: TRBV10-1; clone size: -; CDR3 DNA: TGCGCCAGCAGTGAGTCTCAGGGGGCCGTTAGGCCCTACAATGAGCAGTTCTTC; CDR3 protein: CASSESQGAVRPYNEQFF
D gene: -; J gene: TRBJ1-6; V gene: TRBV5-1; clone size: many; CDR3 DNA: TGCGCCAGCAGCCTGGATGCGACAGCCGAAGGTTCACCCCTCCACTTT; CDR3 protein: CASSLDATAEGSPLHF
D gene: -; J gene: TRBJ2-7; V gene: TRBV2; clone size: few; CDR3 DNA: TGTGCCTGGGGTTCGACGGGAAACTACGAGCAGTACTTC; CDR3 protein: CAWGSTGNYEQYF
D gene: -; J gene: TRBJ2-1; V gene: TRBV7-6; clone size: -; CDR3 DNA: TGTGCCAGCAGCTCGCAGGGCCCGGGGAATGAGCAGTTCTTC; CDR3 protein: CASSSQGPGNEQFF
D gene: -; J gene: TRBJ1-4; V gene: TRBV6-5; clone size: few; CDR3 DNA: TGTGCCAGCAGTTATATGGGCCCTAATGAAAAACTGTTTTTT; CDR3 protein: CASSYMGPNEKLFF
D gene: TRBD1; J gene: TRBJ1-2; V gene: TRBV29-1; clone size: -; CDR3 DNA: TGCAGCGTTGAAGAGACAGGGGGAGTGGGCTACACCTTC; CDR3 protein: CSVEETGGVGYTF
D gene: -; J gene: TRBJ2-1; V gene: TRBV12-3/TRBV12-4; clone size: -; CDR3 DNA: TGTGCCAGCAGGGATGAACGCAAGGGGTTCTCCTACAATGAGCAGTTCTTC; CDR3 protein: CASRDERKGFSYNEQFF
D gene: -; J gene: TRBJ2-7; V gene: TRBV7-9; clone size: -; CDR3 DNA: TGTGCCAGCAGCGGGACCCAGGGAACCAGTCGGAACTTC; CDR3 protein: CASSGTQGTSRNF
D gene: TRBD1; J gene: TRBJ2-2; V gene: TRBV19; clone size: many; CDR3 DNA: TGTGCCAGCCAATACAGGGGTTTCGGTAACGGGGAGCTGTTTTTT; CDR3 protein: CASQYRGFGNGELFF
D gene: -; J gene: TRBJ1-2; V gene: TRBV6-1; clone size: many; CDR3 DNA: TGTGCCAGCAGTGAAAACACAGGACCTAACTATGGCTACACCTTC; CDR3 protein: CASSENTGPNYGYTF
D gene: -; J gene: TRBJ1-2; V gene: TRBV25-1; clone size: many; CDR3 DNA: TGTGCCAGCAGTGACGATTGGTTTAACTATGGCTACACCTTC; CDR3 protein: CASSDDWFNYGYTF
D gene: -; J gene: TRBJ2-7; V gene: TRBV2; clone size: many; CDR3 DNA: TGTGCCAGCAGCCACCCGACAAGGTTCTGGGGTGGGCAGTACTTC; CDR3 protein: CASSHPTRFWGGQYF
D gene: -; J gene: TRBJ1-2; V gene: TRBV20-1; clone size: -; CDR3 DNA: TGCAGTGCTTCCCCGACAGGTCCTAGAACCTATGGCTACACCTTC; CDR3 protein: CSASPTGPRTYGYTF
D gene: -; J gene: TRBJ2-6; V gene: TRBV19; clone size: many; CDR3 DNA: TGTGCCAGTAGGAGGGACTCTGGGGCCAACGTCCTGACTTTC; CDR3 protein: CASRRDSGANVLTF
D gene: -; J gene: TRBJ2-6; V gene: TRBV18; clone size: -; CDR3 DNA: TGTGCCAGCTCACCCGATGCAGGGACCGGGGCCAACGTCCTGACTTTC; CDR3 protein: CASSPDAGTGANVLTF
D gene: -; J gene: TRBJ2-7; V gene: TRBV6-6; clone size: few; CDR3 DNA: TGTGCCAGCAGTGACAGTGTCTACGAGCAGTACTTC; CDR3 protein: CASSDSVYEQYF
D gene: -; J gene: TRBJ2-5; V gene: TRBV15; clone size: few; CDR3 DNA: TGTGCCACCAGCAGAGATCTGTCGGGAGCTAGAGAGACCCAGTACTTC; CDR3 protein: CATSRDLSGARETQYF
D gene: -; J gene: TRBJ1-5; V gene: TRBV5-1; clone size: many; CDR3 DNA: TGCGCCAGCAGCTTTGATAGCAATCAGCCCCAGCATTTT; CDR3 protein: CASSFDSNQPQHF
D gene: -; J gene: TRBJ2-3; V gene: TRBV5-1; clone size: -; CDR3 DNA: TGCGCCAGCAGCTCAATACAGGCAGATACGCAGTATTTT; CDR3 protein: CASSSIQADTQYF
D gene: TRBD1; J gene: TRBJ2-2; V gene: TRBV15; clone size: many; CDR3 DNA: TGTGCCACCAGCAGAGATCCGAGACAGGGATACGCGAACACCGGGGAGCTGTTTTTT; CDR3 protein: CATSRDPRQGYANTGELFF
D gene: -; J gene: TRBJ2-7; V gene: TRBV6-5; clone size: many; CDR3 DNA: TGTGCCAGCAGTTACCCGATGGGTACGGGAATGGGCTACGAGCAGTACTTC; CDR3 protein: CASSYPMGTGMGYEQYF
D gene: -; J gene: TRBJ1-1; V gene: TRBV12-3/TRBV12-4; clone size: many; CDR3 DNA: TGTGCCAGCAGTTTAGGGGGAAACACTGAAGCTTTCTTT; CDR3 protein: CASSLGGNTEAFF
D gene: -; J gene: TRBJ2-1; V gene: TRBV20-1; clone size: -; CDR3 DNA: TGCAGCGCCTTAAGGTTGACTGAGCAGTTCTTC; CDR3 protein: CSALRLTEQFF
D gene: -; J gene: TRBJ2-2; V gene: TRBV10-2; clone size: many; CDR3 DNA: TGCGCCAGCAGTGATGGAGAGGGGTACACCGGGGAGCTGTTTTTT; CDR3 protein: CASSDGEGYTGELFF
D gene: -; J gene: TRBJ2-6; V gene: TRBV7-9; clone size: many; CDR3 DNA: TGTGCCAGCAGCCTGTCGAGGGTTGGCTCTGGGGCCAACGTCCTGACTTTC; CDR3 protein: CASSLSRVGSGANVLTF
D gene: -; J gene: TRBJ2-2; V gene: TRBV7-3; clone size: many; CDR3 DNA: TGTGCCAGCAGCTCCCTGAAGGGAACCGGGGAGCTGTTTTTT; CDR3 protein: CASSSLKGTGELFF
D gene: TRBD1; J gene: TRBJ1-4; V gene: TRBV7-8; clone size: -; CDR3 DNA: TGTGCCAGCAGCTCCCCCAGACAGGGCGGGTATGAAAAACTGTTTTTT; CDR3 protein: CASSSPRQGGYEKLFF
D gene: -; J gene: TRBJ1-5; V gene: TRBV3-1; clone size: few; CDR3 DNA: TGTGCCAGCAGCCAAGATGGGGGCAGCTATCAGCCCCAGCATTTT; CDR3 protein: CASSQDGGSYQPQHF
D gene: -; J gene: TRBJ1-5; V gene: TRBV5-8; clone size: many; CDR3 DNA: TGTGCCAGCAGCTTGGAATATTTGGTGCCGCCCCAGCATTTT; CDR3 protein: CASSLEYLVPPQHF
D gene: -; J gene: TRBJ1-5; V gene: TRBV20-1; clone size: few; CDR3 DNA: TGCAGTGCTAGGAGACATAATAGCAATCAGCCCCAGCATTTT; CDR3 protein: CSARRHNSNQPQHF
D gene: TRBD2; J gene: TRBJ2-1; V gene: TRBV11-1; clone size: many; CDR3 DNA: TGTGCCAGCAGCTCCTCCGGGACTACCTACAATGAGCAGTTCTTC; CDR3 protein: CASSSSGTTYNEQFF
D gene: -; J gene: TRBJ2-3; V gene: TRBV12-3/TRBV12-4; clone size: -; CDR3 DNA: TGTGCCAGCAGTTTACGTCAGGTCCGAGATACGCAGTATTTT; CDR3 protein: CASSLRQVRDTQYF
D gene: -; J gene: TRBJ2-7; V gene: TRBV5-1; clone size: -; CDR3 DNA: TGCGCCAGCAGCACGGACGTCCTGTACGAGCAGTACTTC; CDR3 protein: CASSTDVLYEQYF
D gene: -; J gene: TRBJ2-7; V gene: TRBV6-6; clone size: many; CDR3 DNA: TGTGCCAGCAGTGCAGGGACGGAGAACGAGCAGTACTTC; CDR3 protein: CASSAGTENEQYF
D gene: -; J gene: TRBJ2-5; V gene: TRBV10-3; clone size: -; CDR3 DNA: TGTGCCATCAGTGAGAGAGAGGGGGGCTTCCAAGAGACCCAGTACTTC; CDR3 protein: CAISEREGGFQETQYF
D gene: -; J gene: TRBJ1-5; V gene: TRBV9; clone size: many; CDR3 DNA: TGTGCCAGCAGCGTAGGAGGGGCCGACAATCAGCCCCAGCATTTT; CDR3 protein: CASSVGGADNQPQHF
D gene: TRBD1; J gene: TRBJ1-1; V gene: TRBV5-1; clone size: few; CDR3 DNA: TGCGCCAGCAGTTACGGACAGGGGGGAGCTTTCTTT; CDR3 protein: CASSYGQGGAFF
D gene: TRBD2; J gene: TRBJ2-3; V gene: TRBV7-2; clone size: few; CDR3 DNA: TGTGCCAGCAGCTTACTGACTAGCGGATTCACAGATACGCAGTATTTT; CDR3 protein: CASSLLTSGFTDTQYF
D gene: -; J gene: TRBJ2-4; V gene: TRBV7-3; clone size: few; CDR3 DNA: TGTGCCAGCAGCTTAAGCTTCCGGGACGGAAAAAACATTCAGTACTTC; CDR3 protein: CASSLSFRDGKNIQYF
D gene: -; J gene: TRBJ1-2; V gene: TRBV18; clone size: -; CDR3 DNA: TGTGCCAGCTCACGGACCGCAAACTATGGCTACACCTTC; CDR3 protein: CASSRTANYGYTF
D gene: TRBD1; J gene: TRBJ2-1; V gene: TRBV5-1; clone size: few; CDR3 DNA: TGCGCCAGCAGCTCCCGACAGGGATACCGCAATGAGCAGTTCTTC; CDR3 protein: CASSSRQGYRNEQFF
D gene: -; J gene: TRBJ2-5; V gene: TRBV18; clone size: many; CDR3 DNA: TGTGCCAGCTCACCACTCCCCCAAGAGACCCAGTACTTC; CDR3 protein: CASSPLPQETQYF
D gene: -; J gene: TRBJ1-6; V gene: TRBV7-8; clone size: many; CDR3 DNA: TGTGCCAGCAGCTTAGCGCTTAATTCACCCCTCCACTTT; CDR3 protein: CASSLALNSPLHF
D gene: -; J gene: TRBJ1-5; V gene: TRBV30; clone size: many; CDR3 DNA: TGTGCCTGGAGTGATGGGAGGAATCAGCCCCAGCATTTT; CDR3 protein: CAWSDGRNQPQHF
D gene: -; J gene: TRBJ2-1; V gene: TRBV2; clone size: many; CDR3 DNA: TGTGCCAGCAGTGCTCAGGGCGGCAATGAGCAGTTCTTC; CDR3 protein: CASSAQGGNEQFF
D gene: TRBD1; J gene: TRBJ2-2; V gene: TRBV4-1; clone size: -; CDR3 DNA: TGCGCCAGCAGCCAAGCCGGGACAGCCACCGGGGAGCTGTTTTTT; CDR3 protein: CASSQAGTATGELFF
D gene: -; J gene: TRBJ2-7; V gene: TRBV12-3/TRBV12-4; clone size: many; CDR3 DNA: TGTGCCAGCAGTCCGGGCCTTAGCTCCTACGAGCAGTACTTC; CDR3 protein: CASSPGLSSYEQYF
D gene: -; J gene: TRBJ2-7; V gene: TRBV18; clone size: many; CDR3 DNA: TGTGCCAGCTCCTCCGCCACGGCAAACGAGCAGTACTTC; CDR3 protein: CASSSATANEQYF
D gene: -; J gene: TRBJ2-7; V gene: TRBV5-4; clone size: -; CDR3 DNA: TGTGCCAGCAGCTTGTACGGTTCCTACGAGCAGTACTTC; CDR3 protein: CASSLYGSYEQYF
D gene: TRBD2; J gene: TRBJ2-2; V gene: TRBV20-1; clone size: few; CDR3 DNA: TGCAGTGCTAGAGATGAACTAGCGGGGGGAAACACCGGGGAGCTGTTTTTT; CDR3 protein: CSARDELAGGNTGELFF
D gene: -; J gene: TRBJ1-2; V gene: TRBV2; clone size: -; CDR3 DNA: TGTGCCAGCAGTGAGCCGCCCCCGGCGGACTATGGCTACACCTTC; CDR3 protein: CASSEPPPADYGYTF